This paragraph covers one T cell receptor (beta chain) sequence. The CDR3 spans 12 residues. From germline, CDR1 is SQVTM and CDR2 ANQGSEA. J was trimmed by 1 base and V by 7 bases; bases with no gene match: 1. TCRdb's copy holds only in-frame clones and misses some; the assay was immunoSEQ multiplex PCR. The table lists 150,000 or so clones, about 88% of them singletons, with around 12% in the top ten. This specimen comes from a study of radiation and T cells in renal cell carcinoma. Study as a whole: Nephrectomy followed 15 Gy stereotactic body radiation by 4 weeks.

As to time point: baseline pretreatment blood. Indicated treatment: 15 Gy SBRT to primary tumor, nephrectomy 4 weeks later. Radiation-treated patients gave blood at baseline, week 2 and week 4. The patient's renal cell carcinoma had clear cell pathology. This TCR came from a woman in her forties or fifties with renal cell carcinoma. Sample: blood, taken from a patient whose treatment included radiotherapy and nephrectomy. V usage is TRBV29-1 and J usage is TRBJ1-1; 9 positions match TRBD1. CDR3 sequence: CSAGQGNTEAFF. The CDR3 bases are TGCAGCGCGGGACAGGGGAACACTGAAGCTTTCTTT. Drawing the rest from reference TRBV29-1 and TRBJ1-1, the complete variable domain is SAVISQKPSRDICQRGTSLTIQCQVDSQVTMMFWYRQQPGQSLTLIATANQGSEATYESGFVIDKFPISRPNLTFSTLTVSNMSPEDSSIYLCSAGQGNTEAFFGQGTRLTVV.